These 3 T cell receptor beta chains were all obtained from the same sample, sequenced in a study of control samples from healthy donors and cancer patients. The repertoire was sequenced with immunoSEQ multiplex PCR; TCRdb's copy has only in-frame clones and lacks some. The table includes about 150,000 clones, 85% to 95% detected once. The sequencing input was blood. These receptors all come from a man aged 35-49 years in good health.

The chain is built from TRBV28 and TRBJ2-3, with 7 bases lining up with TRBD1. This CDR3 is built from 16 residues. J gave up 4 bases and V 3 bases, and 10 bases lay outside the gene matches. In germline, CDR1 is MDHEN, CDR2 SYDVKM. This CDR3 is CASSFYRGPRADTQYF. Written as DNA, the CDR3 is TGTGCCAGCAGTTTTTACAGGGGCCCTCGGGCAGATACGCAGTATTTT.

The genes are TRBV27 and TRBJ1-6; TRBD1 aligns across 9 bases. This CDR3 contains 14 residues. Germline CDR1 is MNHEY and CDR2 is SMNVEV (reference sequence). V gave up 6 bases and J gave up 10 bases; unmatched junction bases: 7. CDR3: CASRETGGRSPLHF. CDR3 DNA sequence: TGTGCCAGCAGGGAAACAGGGGGCCGCTCACCCCTCCACTTT.

CDR3 sequence reads: CASSGWTVNTEAFF. CDR3 in DNA: TGTGCCAGCAGCGGGTGGACAGTGAACACTGAAGCTTTCTTT. The V gene is TRBV11-2, the J gene TRBJ1-1, with a possible D match to TRBD1 (6 bases). Germline V CDR1 and CDR2: SGHAT, FQNNGV. The CDR3 length is 14 residues. V was clipped by 5 bases and J by 0 bases, with 10 bases between them. The full variable domain, completed using reference TRBV11-2 and TRBJ1-1, is EAGVAQSPRYKIIEKRQSVAFWCNPISGHATLYWYQQILGQGPKLLIQFQNNGVVDDSQLPKDRFSAERLKGVDSTLKIQPAKLEDSAVYLCASSGWTVNTEAFFGQGTRLTVV.